This TCR beta chain emerged from a study of T cells in Graves' hyperthyroidism and ophthalmopathy. Amplification targeted TCR beta CDR3 regions from RNA transcripts. The HTBI primer set served for first-round RT-PCR of the TCR CDR3. TCRdb independently ran MiXCR on the multiplex PCR reads; one entry per CDR3 protein. The sample consists of fewer than 350,000 distinct CDR3 sequences, about 20% of them appearing once. Of note for this clonotype: No antigen is known for it.

CDR3 length equals 15 residues. V lost 5 bases to trimming and J lost 2 bases; unmatched junction nucleotides: 0. In germline, CDR1 is MDHEN, CDR2 SYDVKM. Patients between 18 and 65 years old had hyperthyroidism, newly diagnosed and lasting under 2 months. Thyroid ultrasound, orbital computed tomography, clinical symptoms, and serum thyroxine and TRAb underpinned diagnoses. Regarding the study as a whole: Ophthalmopathy onset followed model prediction by a median roughly 6.5 months.

The material sequenced was blood. The gene calls are TRBV28 and TRBJ2-1, with TRBD2 matching over 13 bases. This TCR came from a woman aged 50 to 60 with Graves' hyperthyroidism. CDR3 bases: TGTGCCAGCAGTACTAGCGGGAGGGCCTACAATGAGCAGTTCTTC. Translating it yields CASSTSGRAYNEQFF.